The present TCR beta chain was sequenced within a study of shared clonotypes between healthy human individuals. In the CD4+ fraction, cells were divided into CD45RA+ naive and CD45RA-negative memory subsets. J lost 9 bases, V lost 4 bases, and 10 bases had no gene match. Germline V gene sequence: CDR1 ENHRY, CDR2 SYGVKD. The CDR3 runs to 15 residues. Study results and caveats: Naive CD4 clonotypes overlapped across a few donors at around 4.8%.

As regards this clone: Antigen: not known.

Sorted-subset replicate PCR reactions contained 200 ng DNA, corresponding to around 30,000 T cell genomes. Generated by immunoSEQ multiplex PCR, the TCRdb table keeps only in-frame clones and is missing some. In the table there are roughly 2.4 million clones, approximately 96% of which are singletons. The sequencing input was naive CD4+ T cells sorted from blood. The subset was: CD45RA+ positively selected. This rearrangement joins TRBV10-3 to TRBJ2-1; 9 nucleotides agree with TRBD1. The TCR was taken from a young man in good health. The CDR3 region is CAISAGLTGGIEQFF. The DNA of the CDR3 is TGTGCCATCAGTGCGGGGCTGACAGGGGGGATTGAGCAGTTCTTC.